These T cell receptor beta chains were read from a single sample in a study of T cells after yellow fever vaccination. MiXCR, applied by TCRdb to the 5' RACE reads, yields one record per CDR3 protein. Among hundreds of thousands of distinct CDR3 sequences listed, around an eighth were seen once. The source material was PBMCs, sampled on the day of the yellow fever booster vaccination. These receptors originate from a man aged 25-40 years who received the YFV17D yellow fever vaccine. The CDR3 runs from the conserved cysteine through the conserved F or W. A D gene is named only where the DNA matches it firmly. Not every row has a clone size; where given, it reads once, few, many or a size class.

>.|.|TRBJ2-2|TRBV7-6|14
TGTGCCAGCAGCTTAGAGCAGACCACCGGGGAGCTGTTTTTT
CASSLEQTTGELFF
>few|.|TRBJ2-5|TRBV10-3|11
TGTGCCCCACAAGACCGTGAGACCCAGTACTTC
CAPQDRETQYF
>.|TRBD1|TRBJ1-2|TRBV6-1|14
TGTGCCAGCAGTGAACTGTGGGGGACAGATGGCTACACCTTC
CASSELWGTDGYTF
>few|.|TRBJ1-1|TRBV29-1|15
TGCAGCGTTGCCGGGCGGCGTGAATCGAACACTGAAGCTTTCTTT
CSVAGRRESNTEAFF
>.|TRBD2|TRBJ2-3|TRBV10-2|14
TGCGCCAGCAGTCAAGCGGGAGTCACAGATACGCAGTATTTT
CASSQAGVTDTQYF
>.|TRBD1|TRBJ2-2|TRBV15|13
TGTGCCACCAGCAACAGGGGGACCGGGGAGCTGTTTTTT
CATSNRGTGELFF
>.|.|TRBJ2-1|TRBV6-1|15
TGTGCCAGCAGTGAAACCCGGACAGCTTGGCATGAGCAGTTCTTC
CASSETRTAWHEQFF
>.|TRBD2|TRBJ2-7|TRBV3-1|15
TGTGCCAGCAGCGAATGGACTAGCGGGACGTACGAGCAGTACTTC
CASSEWTSGTYEQYF
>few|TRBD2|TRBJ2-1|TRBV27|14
TGTGCCAGCAGTTTATCGCTAGCGGGAGGACGAAAGTTCTTC
CASSLSLAGGRKFF
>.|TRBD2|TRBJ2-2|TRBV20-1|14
TGCAGTGCTAGACATGGCGGGAGCACCGGGGAGCTGTTTTTT
CSARHGGSTGELFF
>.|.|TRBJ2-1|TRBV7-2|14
TGTGCCAGCAGCCTAGCTAGTCAGATCAATGAGCAGTTCTTC
CASSLASQINEQFF
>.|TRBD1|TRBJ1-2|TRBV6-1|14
TGTGCCAGCAGTCGTCGGACAGGGGCTTATGGCTACACCTTC
CASSRRTGAYGYTF
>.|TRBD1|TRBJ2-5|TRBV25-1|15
TGTGCCAGCAGCGACCCAACAGGGGCTGGGGAGACCCAGTACTTC
CASSDPTGAGETQYF
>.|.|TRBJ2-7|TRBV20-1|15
TGCAGTGCTAGAGATGCCAGGGACCCGCCCTACGAGCAGTACTTC
CSARDARDPPYEQYF